What follows is one T cell receptor beta chain and its context. The antigen is not known. The sample belongs to a study of cytomegalovirus exposure and HLA in healthy donors. The study ran its PCR with 60 Vbeta and 13 Jbeta primers. Some clones are missing from TCRdb's copy, which holds only in-frame ones; the method was immunoSEQ multiplex PCR. The table has around 89,000 clones, roughly three quarters seen once; the top ten hold about 3.1%. Findings of the study overall: Among TCR sequences, most were rare, though some public TCRs appeared in many donors.

The receptor was derived from a man aged 40-55 years in good health and CMV-seronegative. The sequencing input was PBMCs.

The CDR3: CASSLTGGGGNTIYF. The CDR3 coding sequence is TGTGCCAGCAGCTTAACAGGGGGTGGTGGAAACACCATATATTTT. The genes are TRBV7-2 and TRBJ1-3, with 8 bases matching TRBD1. J was trimmed by 3 bases and V by 2 bases; bases with no gene match: 3. The CDR3 is 15 amino acids. Germline CDR1 reads SGHTA; CDR2 reads FQGNSA.